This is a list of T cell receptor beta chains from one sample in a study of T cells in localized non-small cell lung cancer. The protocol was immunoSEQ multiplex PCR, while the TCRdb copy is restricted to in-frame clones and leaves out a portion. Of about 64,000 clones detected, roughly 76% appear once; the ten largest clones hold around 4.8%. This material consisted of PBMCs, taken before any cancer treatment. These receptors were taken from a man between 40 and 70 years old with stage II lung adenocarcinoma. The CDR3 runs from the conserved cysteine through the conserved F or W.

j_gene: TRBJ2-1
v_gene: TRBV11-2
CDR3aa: CASSYGTSGSRGIYNEQFF

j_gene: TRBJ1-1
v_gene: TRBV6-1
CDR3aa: CASSVVEAFF

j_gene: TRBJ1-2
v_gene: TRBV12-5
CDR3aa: CASGSDPGVNGYTF

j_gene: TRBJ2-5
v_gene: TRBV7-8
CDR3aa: CASSLRGAGETQYF

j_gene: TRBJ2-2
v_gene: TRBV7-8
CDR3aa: CASSFGSSGTGELFF

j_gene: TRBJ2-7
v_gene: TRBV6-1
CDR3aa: CASSEGRGLAGVSYEQYF

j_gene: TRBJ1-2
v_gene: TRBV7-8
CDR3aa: CASSLEAGPYGYTF

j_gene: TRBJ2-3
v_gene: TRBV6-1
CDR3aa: CASSEYQRTQYF

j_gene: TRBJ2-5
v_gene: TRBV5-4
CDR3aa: CASTVAGGGKETQYF

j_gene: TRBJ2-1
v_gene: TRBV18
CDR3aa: CASSPSRTGGAYEQFF

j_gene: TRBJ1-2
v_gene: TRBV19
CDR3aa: CASSLRGADGYTF

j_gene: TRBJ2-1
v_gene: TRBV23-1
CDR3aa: CASSHSGTRWAYNEQFF

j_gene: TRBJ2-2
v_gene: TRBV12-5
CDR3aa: CASALAGELFF

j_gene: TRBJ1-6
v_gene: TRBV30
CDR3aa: CAWSAGQALSPLHF

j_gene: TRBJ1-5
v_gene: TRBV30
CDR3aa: CAWSRQGGGNQPQHF

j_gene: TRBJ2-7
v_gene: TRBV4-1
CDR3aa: CASSQDSGGTGAEQYF

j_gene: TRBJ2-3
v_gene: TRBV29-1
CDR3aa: CSVGPSGRGNTQYF

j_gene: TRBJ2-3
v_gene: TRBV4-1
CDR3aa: CASSQGEFTDTQYF

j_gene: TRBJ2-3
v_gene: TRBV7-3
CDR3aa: CASSPTGGPTDTQYF

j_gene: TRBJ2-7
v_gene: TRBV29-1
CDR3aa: CSVGTAAEQYF

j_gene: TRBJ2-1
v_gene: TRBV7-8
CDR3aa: CASSQGRTSGSKQFF

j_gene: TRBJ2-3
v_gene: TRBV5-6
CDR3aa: CASSLAEAQYF

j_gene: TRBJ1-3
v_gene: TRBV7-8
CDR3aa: CASSFGQGPFSGNTIYF

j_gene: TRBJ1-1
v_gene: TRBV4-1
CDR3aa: CASSEPFTRGPGTEAFF

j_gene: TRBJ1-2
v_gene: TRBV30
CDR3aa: CAWSPERALTYGYTF

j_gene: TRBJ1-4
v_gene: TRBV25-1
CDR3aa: CASSDLPGRATNEKLFF

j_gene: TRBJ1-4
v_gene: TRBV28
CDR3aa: CASSKTGAATNEKLFF

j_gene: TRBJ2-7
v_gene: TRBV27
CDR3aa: CASPFLTGTSGAQYEQYF

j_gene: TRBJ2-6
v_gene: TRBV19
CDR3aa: CASSTPANVLTF

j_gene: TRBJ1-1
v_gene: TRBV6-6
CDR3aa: CASSSNTEAFF

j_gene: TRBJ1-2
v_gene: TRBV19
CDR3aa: CASSIGGQGSGYTF

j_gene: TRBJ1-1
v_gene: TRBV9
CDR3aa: CASSVGVGTENTEAFF

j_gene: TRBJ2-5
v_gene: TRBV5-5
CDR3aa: CASSPGTSGRALETQYF

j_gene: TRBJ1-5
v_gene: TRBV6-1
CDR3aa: CASSETFYSNQPQHF

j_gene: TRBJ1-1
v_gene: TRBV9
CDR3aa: CASSPRQGSTEAFF

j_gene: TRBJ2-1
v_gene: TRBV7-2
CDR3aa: CASSLVGTSDNEQFF

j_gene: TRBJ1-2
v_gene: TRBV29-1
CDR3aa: CSVLRESYGYTF

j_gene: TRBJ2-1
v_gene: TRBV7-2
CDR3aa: CASSTQGRRNHNEQFF

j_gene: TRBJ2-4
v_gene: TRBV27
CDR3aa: CATGLDRNIQYF

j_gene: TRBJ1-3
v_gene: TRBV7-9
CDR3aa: CASSPVILGSGNTIYF

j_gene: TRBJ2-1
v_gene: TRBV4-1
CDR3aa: CASSQGGQGPYNEQFF

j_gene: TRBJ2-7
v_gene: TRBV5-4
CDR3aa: CASSYRGSYEQYF

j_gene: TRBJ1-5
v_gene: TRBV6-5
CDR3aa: CASSRTSDQPQHF

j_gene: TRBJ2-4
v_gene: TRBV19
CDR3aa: CASSKGTGGTNIQYF

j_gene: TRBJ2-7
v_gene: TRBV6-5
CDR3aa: CASSYRRESYEQYF

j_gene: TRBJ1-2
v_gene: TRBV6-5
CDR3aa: CASSYGDRGGYGYTF

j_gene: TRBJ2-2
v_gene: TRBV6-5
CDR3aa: CASRPGSTVTGELFF

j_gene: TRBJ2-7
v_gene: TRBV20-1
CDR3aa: CSASTSGEQYF

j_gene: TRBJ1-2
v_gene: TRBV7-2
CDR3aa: CASSLASPRYGYTF

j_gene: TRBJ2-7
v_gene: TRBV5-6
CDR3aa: CASSNGQGDEQYF

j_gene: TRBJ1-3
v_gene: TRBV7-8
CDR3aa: CASILGTTGNTIYF

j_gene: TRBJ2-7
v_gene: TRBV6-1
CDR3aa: CARPDRGHEQYF

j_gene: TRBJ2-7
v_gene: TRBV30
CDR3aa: CAYSRRGLPFDEQYF

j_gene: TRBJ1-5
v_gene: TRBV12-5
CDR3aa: CASGFDRNQPQHF

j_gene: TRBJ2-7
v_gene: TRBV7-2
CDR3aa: CASSLPSSYEQYF

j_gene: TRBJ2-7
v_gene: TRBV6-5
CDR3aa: CASSYSTARIDEQYF

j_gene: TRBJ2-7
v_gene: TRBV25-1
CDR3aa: CASSESTGGGYEQYF

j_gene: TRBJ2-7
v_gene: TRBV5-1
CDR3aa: CASSFLDSSYEQYF

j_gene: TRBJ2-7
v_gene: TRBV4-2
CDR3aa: CASSQDLDLQYEQYF